Here is one T cell receptor (beta chain) with its context. Its antigen target is currently unknown. Base quality data are lacking; no much larger clone is found one base away. TCRbeta CDR3 regions were amplified from genomic DNA using the immunoSEQ Assay, a bias-controlled multiplex PCR. The study's processing was this. Nucleated cell counts per sample were estimated from amplification of reference gene primers within the assay. To quantify the absolute abundance of each unique TCRbeta CDR3 rearrangement, sequence reads were collapsed and filtered. For each sample, productive Simpson clonality was calculated by taking the square root of Simpson's diversity index across productive rearrangements. The table was pulled from immuneACCESS by TCRdb, which kept in-frame rearrangements only. Such tables lose some clones; where checked, under half of the loss comes from unresolved V genes, and the rest has no known cause. That table supplies the V and J calls and clone size; D and trimming were determined from the DNA. The sample table contains around 70,000 clones; only one count was recorded for about nine tenths of them. Approximately 4.8% of the sample rests with the top ten.

These data are taken from a study of blood T cell repertoires in COVID-19 (TCRdb year 2020). For the wider study: The collaborator samples originated in the United States, Italy and Spain and spanned the acute and convalescent phases of COVID-19. The prospective study material was composed of cDNA or gDNA derived from T cells, B-cell-depleted T cells, or PBMCs. Deeply sampled blood TCRbeta repertoires from subjects exposed to, actively infected with, or recovered from COVID-19 were included in the dataset. A freely available public database, intended as a resource for researchers studying the immune response to SARS-CoV-2, is where the repertoires were released. Samples came from the ongoing ImmuneRACE study (first 160 participants) plus 1,254 subjects from 6 global collaborators. The sample metadata nearly always contained a de-identified subject ID, COVID-19 status, age in years and sex. HLA class I and class II types, where available, came from metadata supplied by the sample provider rather than from assay-based typing.

Collaborating institutions collected whole blood in K2EDTA tubes following their own protocols. For TCRbeta analysis, collaborator samples were shipped as frozen whole blood, as isolated PBMCs, or as DNA extracted from either sample type. Results the study describes overall, beyond this receptor: How much clinical and demographic metadata was included differed by source and by participant, and the metadata was provided uncurated.

From the cysteine up to the phenylalanine, the CDR3 has a length of 11 residues. Only the CDR3 DNA stays, 33 bases, in frame from base 1. The junction shows trimming of 5 bases on V and 4 bases on J, and the gene matches do not reach 1 base of it. The germline V gene encodes CDR1 GTSNPN and CDR2 SVGIG (reference sequence). The clonotype originates from a human donor in a cohort sampled during active COVID-19. The sample consisted of peripheral blood. This chain is built from TRBV30 and TRBJ1-2; TRBD1 matches 7 bases in the middle. The DNA sequence is as follows: TGTGCCTGGGGGACAGCCTATGGCTACACCTTC. Its translation reads: CAWGTAYGYTF.